Given below is one T cell receptor beta chain in context. In this sample, this clonotype turned up many times. It has no known antigen specificity. Base qualities were left out, and no much larger clone turns up one base away. The time point label, as the study defines it: longitudinal time-point 1 (baseline). For unsorted PBMC libraries, 2 million PBMCs were used after storage in RNAlater at -80 degrees C until RNA extraction. Peripheral blood was subjected to Ficoll-Hypaque density gradient centrifugation to isolate PBMCs, which were then cryopreserved in liquid nitrogen. This record belongs to a study of neurological immune-mediated disorders (dated by TCRdb to between 2018 and 2021). For the wider study: The study compared peripheral blood TCR-beta repertoires of HTLV-I-associated myelopathy (HAM/TSP) patients, multiple sclerosis patients and healthy controls using UMI-based sequencing. Longitudinal samples, technical triplicates and paired sorted CD4+ and CD8+ T-cell subsets, alongside PBMC samples, were included among the 106 TCR-beta libraries. Longitudinal HAM/TSP and healthy donors were sampled at 3 time-points each (about 3-40 month intervals). The cohort included roughly 71 subjects: roughly 15 with HAM/TSP, around 34 with multiple sclerosis, and about 20 healthy controls. General conclusions and limits of the study: TCR clonal expansion was highest in HAM/TSP patients and lowest in MS patients, with MS patients falling below even healthy controls. No identical CDR3 amino acid sequences were shared among expanded clones across subjects, suggesting private TCR-beta repertoires in all groups.

To synthesize cDNA, template-switch 5'RACE was performed with a primer carrying a 10-nucleotide random unique molecular identifier so that each TCR transcript was tagged. Every sequencing run covered 15-18 subjects and yielded more than 170 million TCR-beta sequences. Total RNA was extracted with the RNeasy kit. The KAPA Real-time Library Amplification kit was used to amplify TCR-beta VDJ regions with primers for the TCR constant region and the 5'RACE anchor. A first PCR added sample indexes and Illumina adaptors, and a second PCR then raised library yield. After Ampure bead purification, the roughly 650 bp TCR product was size-selected on a 2% E-gel SizeSelection system. Before pooling, libraries had their quality checked on a Bioanalyzer, their concentration measured with Qubit, and their quantity determined with the Kapa Library Quantification kit. Libraries were sequenced paired-end 2 x 150 bp on an Illumina HiSeq 2500. To increase sequence diversity, roughly 24-32% phiX was spiked into each library pool. In the original analysis: Quality-filtered reads were processed with the UMI-based MiGEC pipeline, which removed over 80% of raw TCR sequences during error correction. VDJ genes were aligned to IMGT germline references, and clonotypes were defined by unique CDR3 amino acid sequence plus V-J genes. VDJtools evaluated clonal expansion, Shannon diversity and CDR3 relatedness (CalcPairwiseDistances, ClusterSamples); CLCbio workbench built phylogenetic trees. Expanded clones were defined as having at least 8 unique UMIs, based on coefficient-of-variation modelling across technical triplicates. TCRdb reanalyzed the raw reads on its own, using fastp at Q25 for trimming and MiXCR for clone calling, and kept in-frame beta chains. Merged by CDR3 protein, the rows form single entries marked with the most common genes and DNA. TCRdb's processing, not the authors' own work, is the source of the V and J calls. Across this sample there are some 77,000 distinct CDR3 sequences, with approximately 14% seen only once. The ten top clones hold around 4.3% of the sample.

V is cut by 2 bases and J by 8 bases, and the space between the germline ends is 16 bases. The CDR1 and CDR2 encoded by the germline V gene are SGHDT and YYEEEE. Including the terminal cysteine and phenylalanine, the CDR3 comprises 14 residues. Only the CDR3 part of the read is kept: 42 bases, read in frame from the first base. The receptor was isolated from a female donor with HTLV-1-associated myelopathy (HAM/TSP). What was sequenced was PBMCs. The sequence joins TRBV5-6 to TRBJ1-2; perhaps TRBD1 is the D gene, with 6 bases matching. The CDR3 is CASSFYRGAPGYTF. The DNA reads TGTGCCAGCAGCTTCTATCGGGGGGCGCCCGGCTACACCTTC.